This T cell receptor (beta chain) is from a study of T cell clonotyping in hematopoietic cell transplantation. Overall study findings and caveats: At the given depth, recipient repertoires were over 97% de novo clonotypes. Pathologically expanded recipient clonotypes increased progressively from day 30 to day 180 as diversity fell. Higher Inverse Simpson Index values in graft donor and pretransplant recipient predicted broader posttransplant TCR diversity.

In the case of this clone: Its cognate antigen is unknown.

Trimming removed 2 bases at V and 8 bases at J, with 8 bases between. CDR1 is SGHDT, CDR2 YYEEEE, per germline. CDR3 length: 12 amino acids. Here immunoSEQ multiplex PCR was the method, and the copy in TCRdb shows in-frame clones only, minus some. Among roughly 30,000 clones listed, 80% to 95% were seen once. The V call is TRBV5-6, the J call TRBJ1-5, with a weak D call TRBD1 (5 bases). The source is a female patient in her fifties or sixties who had an allogeneic stem cell transplant from a related donor, so the T cells may come from the graft donor. Some clones in this sample may be carry-over from other donors' samples. The sample consisted of PBMCs, taken 100 days after allogeneic stem cell transplant. The CDR3 protein is CASSFGGEPQHF. DNA of the CDR3: TGTGCCAGCAGCTTTGGGGGGGAGCCCCAGCATTTT.